These 5 T cell receptor beta chains originate from one sample sequenced in a study of T cell responses to AZD1222 COVID-19 vaccine. Only in-frame clones appear in the TCRdb table, and some are missing; sequencing was by immunoSEQ multiplex PCR. The data contain about 160,000 clones, about 90% of them singletons. Sequencing used peripheral blood, obtained on day 0 of AZD1222 vaccination. These receptor sequences come from an adult in good health.

This clone appeared a few times. J is TRBJ2-2 and V is TRBV7-9; D is undetermined. The V gene's germline CDR1 is SEHNR and CDR2 FQNEAQ (reference sequence). The V end was cut by 5 bases, the J end by 4 bases, with 8 bases between. The CDR3 runs 13 residues. CDR3 sequence (DNA): TGTGCCAGCAGCCACATAGTCACCGGGGAGCTGTTTTTT. Residues: CASSHIVTGELFF.

The chain uses TRBV5-8 and TRBJ1-3; unclear D gene. The length of the CDR3 is 14 residues. CDR1 and CDR2 (germline): SGHTS, YDEGEE. Trimming pared 2 bases from V and 3 bases from J, leaving 9 bases between. DNA of the CDR3: TGTGCCAGCAGCTTCGGGTTGCTTGGAAACACCATATATTTT. Amino acids: CASSFGLLGNTIYF.

The chain combines TRBV7-2 with TRBJ2-7; a possible D gene is TRBD1 (6 bases). This CDR3 comprises 15 residues. Trimming shortened V by 5 bases and J by 2 bases, and 16 bases separated the two germline ends. Germline CDR1 SGHTA, CDR2 FQGNSA. CDR3 protein: CASSAGWGRAYEQYF. CDR3 bases: TGTGCCAGCAGCGCAGGGTGGGGGCGAGCCTACGAGCAGTACTTC.

V is TRBV5-1 and J is TRBJ2-1, with D perhaps matching TRBD2 (6 bases). This CDR3 spans 15 amino acids. Germline lookup yields CDR1 SGHRS and CDR2 YFSETQ. Deletions cut 5 bases from V and 1 base from J, with 13 bases between. The DNA for the CDR3 is TGCGCCAGCAGAACGGAGGCGGGATCCTACAATGAGCAGTTCTTC. Encoded protein: CASRTEAGSYNEQFF.

V gene TRBV5-6 combines with J gene TRBJ2-3; a possible D gene is TRBD1 (6 bases). The CDR3 has 18 amino acids. Germline V gives CDR1 SGHDT, CDR2 YYEEEE. The V and J ends lost 0 bases and 3 bases respectively, with 20 bases between them. The CDR3 region is CASSLEWRTEYWTDTQYF. Written as DNA, the CDR3 is TGTGCCAGCAGCTTGGAGTGGCGGACAGAGTATTGGACAGATACGCAGTATTTT.